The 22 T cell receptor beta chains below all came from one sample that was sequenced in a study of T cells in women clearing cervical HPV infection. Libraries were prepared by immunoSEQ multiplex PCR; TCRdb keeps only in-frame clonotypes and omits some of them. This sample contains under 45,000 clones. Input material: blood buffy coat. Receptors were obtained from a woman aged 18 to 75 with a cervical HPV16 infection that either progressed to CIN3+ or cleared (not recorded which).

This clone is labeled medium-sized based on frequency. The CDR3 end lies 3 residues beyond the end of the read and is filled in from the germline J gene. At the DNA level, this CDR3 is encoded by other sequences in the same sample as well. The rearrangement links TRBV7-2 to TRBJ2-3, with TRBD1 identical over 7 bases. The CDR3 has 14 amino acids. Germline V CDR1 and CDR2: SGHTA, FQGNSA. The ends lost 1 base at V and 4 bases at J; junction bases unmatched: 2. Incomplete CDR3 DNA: TGTGCCAGCAGCTTAGATCAGGGGGCAGATACG. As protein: CASSLDQGADT. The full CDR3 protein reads CASSLDQGADTQYF. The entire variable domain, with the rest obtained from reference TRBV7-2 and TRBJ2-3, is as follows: GAGVSQSPSNKVTEKGKDVELRCDPISGHTALYWYRQSLGQGLEFLIYFQGNSAPDKSGLPSDRFSAERTGGSVSTLTIQRTQQEDSAVYLCASSLDQGADTQYFGPGTRLTVL.

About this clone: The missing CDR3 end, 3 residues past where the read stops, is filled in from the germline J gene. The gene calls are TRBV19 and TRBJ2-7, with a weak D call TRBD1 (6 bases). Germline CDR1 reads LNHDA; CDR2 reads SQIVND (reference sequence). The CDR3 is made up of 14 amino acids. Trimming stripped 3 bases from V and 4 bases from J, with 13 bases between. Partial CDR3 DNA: TGTGCCAGTAGTATGGCAGGGGCGGCTTACGAG. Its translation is CASSMAGAAYE. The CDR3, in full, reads CASSMAGAAYEQYF.

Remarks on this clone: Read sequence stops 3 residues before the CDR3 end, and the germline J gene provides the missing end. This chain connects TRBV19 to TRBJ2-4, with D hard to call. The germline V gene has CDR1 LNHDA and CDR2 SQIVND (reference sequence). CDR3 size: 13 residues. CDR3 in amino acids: CASSYKNNYGQYF. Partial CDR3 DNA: TGTGCCAGTAGTTACAAGAATAACTATGGT.

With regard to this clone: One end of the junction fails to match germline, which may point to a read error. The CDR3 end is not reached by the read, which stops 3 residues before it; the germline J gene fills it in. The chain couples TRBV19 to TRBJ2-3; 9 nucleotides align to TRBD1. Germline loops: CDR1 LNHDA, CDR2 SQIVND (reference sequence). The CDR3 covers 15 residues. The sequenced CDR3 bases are TGTGCCAGCAGTACAGGGGGCGCTGGCCAAGAGACG. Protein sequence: CASSTGGAGQET. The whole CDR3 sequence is CASSTGGAGQETQYF.

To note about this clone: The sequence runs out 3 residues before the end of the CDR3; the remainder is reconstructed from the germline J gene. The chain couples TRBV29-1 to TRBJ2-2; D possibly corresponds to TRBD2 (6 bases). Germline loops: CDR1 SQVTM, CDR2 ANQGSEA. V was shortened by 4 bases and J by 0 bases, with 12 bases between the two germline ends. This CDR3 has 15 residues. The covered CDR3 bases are TGCAGCGTTGTGTGGCGGGGCGCGAACACCGGGGAG. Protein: CSVVWRGANTGE. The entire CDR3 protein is CSVVWRGANTGELFF.

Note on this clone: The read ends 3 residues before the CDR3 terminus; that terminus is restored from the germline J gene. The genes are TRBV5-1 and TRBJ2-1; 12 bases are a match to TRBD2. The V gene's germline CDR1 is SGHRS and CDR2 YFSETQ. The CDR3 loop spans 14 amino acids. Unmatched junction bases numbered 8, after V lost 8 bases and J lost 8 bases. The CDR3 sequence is CASTSGRYTDEQFF. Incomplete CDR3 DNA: TGCGCCAGTACTAGCGGGAGGTATACTGATGAG.

The CDR3 loop reads CASSLSTGEQYF. The sequenced CDR3 bases are TGTGCCAGCAGCTTGAGCACAGGCGAG. The chain employs TRBV5-5 and TRBJ2-7; a weak D match, TRBD1 (5 bases). The missing CDR3 end, 3 residues past where the read stops, is filled in from the germline J gene. CDR1 and CDR2 (germline): SGHKS, YYEKEE (reference sequence). The germline V and J ends were trimmed by 1 base and 6 bases, with 8 bases remaining between them. This CDR3 is 12 amino acids long.

Here the CDR3 reads CSAGRDYTEAFF. Partial CDR3 DNA: TGCAGTGCCGGAAGGGACTACACTGAA. The rearrangement links TRBV20-1 to TRBJ1-1; TRBD1 might be the D (5 bases). From the germline J gene comes the end of the CDR3, since the read stops 3 residues before it. Trimming removed 6 bases at V and 3 bases at J, with 11 bases between. Germline V CDR1 and CDR2: DFQATT, SNEGSKA (reference sequence). This CDR3 is built from 12 residues.

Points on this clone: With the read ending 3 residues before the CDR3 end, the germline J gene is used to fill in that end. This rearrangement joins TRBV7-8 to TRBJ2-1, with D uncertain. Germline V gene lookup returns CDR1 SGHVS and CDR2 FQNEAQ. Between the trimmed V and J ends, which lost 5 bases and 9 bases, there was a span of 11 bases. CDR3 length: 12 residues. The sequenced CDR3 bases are TGTGCCAGCAGCCCTGAGAGCGCTGAG. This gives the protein CASSPESAE. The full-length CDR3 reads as CASSPESAEQFF.

Incomplete CDR3 DNA: TGCGCCAGCAGTGAGAATTCGGTAACTGAA. Translated: CASSENSVTE. The complete CDR3 protein is CASSENSVTEAFF. V and J are TRBV10-2 and TRBJ1-1; no reliable D call. The CDR3 extends 3 residues past the end of the read, so its final part is completed from the germline J gene. Germline V CDR1 and CDR2: WSHSY, SAAADI. This CDR3 contains 13 residues. V dropped 2 bases and J dropped 5 bases, with 9 bases sitting between them.

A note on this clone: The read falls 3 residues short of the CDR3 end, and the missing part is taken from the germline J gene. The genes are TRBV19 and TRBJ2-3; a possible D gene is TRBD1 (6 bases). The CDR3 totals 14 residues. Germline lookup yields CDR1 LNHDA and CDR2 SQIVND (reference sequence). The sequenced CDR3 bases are TGTGCCAGTAGTATAGAGGGGGCCAGTCAGCCG. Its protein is CASSIEGASQP. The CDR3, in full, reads CASSIEGASQPQYF. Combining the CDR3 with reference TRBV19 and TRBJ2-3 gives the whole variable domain DGGITQSPKYLFRKEGQNVTLSCEQNLNHDAMYWYRQDPGQGLRLIYYSQIVNDFQKGDIAEGYSVSREKKESFPLTVTSAQKNPTAFYLCASSIEGASQPQYFGPGTRLTVL.

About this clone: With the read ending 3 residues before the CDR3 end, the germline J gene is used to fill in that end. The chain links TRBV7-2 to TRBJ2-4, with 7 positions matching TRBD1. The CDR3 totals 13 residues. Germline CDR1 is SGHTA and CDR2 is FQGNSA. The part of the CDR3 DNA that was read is TGTGCCAGCAGCTTAATACAGGGGAATGGT. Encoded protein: CASSLIQGNG. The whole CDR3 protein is CASSLIQGNGQYF. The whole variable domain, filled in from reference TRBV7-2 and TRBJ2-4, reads GAGVSQSPSNKVTEKGKDVELRCDPISGHTALYWYRQSLGQGLEFLIYFQGNSAPDKSGLPSDRFSAERTGGSVSTLTIQRTQQEDSAVYLCASSLIQGNGQYFGAGTRLSVL.

This CDR3 is CASSGGSSGTGELFF. The CDR3 bases that were read are TGTGCCAGCAGCGGTGGCTCTAGCGGCACCGGGGAG. This chain uses TRBV7-6 with TRBJ2-2, with 7 nucleotides matching TRBD2. The read is 3 residues too short to cover the CDR3 end, so that end is filled in from the germline J gene. The CDR3 loop spans 15 amino acids. The V segment lost 5 bases and the J segment 4 bases; nucleotides outside the gene matches: 7. The germline gives CDR1 SGHVS, CDR2 FNYEAQ. The whole variable domain, remainder taken from reference TRBV7-6 and TRBJ2-2, is GAGVSQSPRYKVTKRGQDVALRCDPISGHVSLYWYRQALGQGPEFLTYFNYEAQQDKSGLPNDRFSAERPEGSISTLTIQRTEQRDSAMYRCASSGGSSGTGELFFGEGSRLTVL.

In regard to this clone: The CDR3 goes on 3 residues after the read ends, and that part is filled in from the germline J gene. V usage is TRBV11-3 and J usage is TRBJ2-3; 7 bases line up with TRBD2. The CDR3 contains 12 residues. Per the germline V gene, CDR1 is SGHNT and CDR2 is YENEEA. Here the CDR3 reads CASSLVSGTQYF. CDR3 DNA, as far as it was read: TGTGCCAGCAGCTTAGTTAGCGGGACG.

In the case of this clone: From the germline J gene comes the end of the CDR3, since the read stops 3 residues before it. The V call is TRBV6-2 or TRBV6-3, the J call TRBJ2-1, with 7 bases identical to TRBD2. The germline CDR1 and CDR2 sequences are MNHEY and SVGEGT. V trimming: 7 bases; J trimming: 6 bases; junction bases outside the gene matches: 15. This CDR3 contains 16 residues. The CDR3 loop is CASNPPGTKAANEQFF. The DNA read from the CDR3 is TGTGCCAGCAACCCCCCCGGGACTAAGGCCGCCAATGAG.

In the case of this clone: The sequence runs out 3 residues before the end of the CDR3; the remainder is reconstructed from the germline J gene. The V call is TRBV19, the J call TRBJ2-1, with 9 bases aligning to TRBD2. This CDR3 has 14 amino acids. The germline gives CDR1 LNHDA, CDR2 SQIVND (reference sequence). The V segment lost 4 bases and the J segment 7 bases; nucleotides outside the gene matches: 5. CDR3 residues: CASSNRREGNEQFF. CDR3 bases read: TGTGCCAGTAGTAACCGGCGGGAGGGTAATGAG. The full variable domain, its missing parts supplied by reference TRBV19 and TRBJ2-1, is DGGITQSPKYLFRKEGQNVTLSCEQNLNHDAMYWYRQDPGQGLRLIYYSQIVNDFQKGDIAEGYSVSREKKESFPLTVTSAQKNPTAFYLCASSNRREGNEQFFGPGTRLTVL.

The CDR3: CASSLSQGIQNEQFF. The sequenced CDR3 bases are TGTGCCAGCAGCTTGTCGCAGGGTATTCAGAATGAG. V and J are TRBV5-5 and TRBJ2-1; D may be TRBD1 (5 bases). The DNA ends 3 residues before the CDR3 does, and the rest of the CDR3 is filled in from the germline J gene. With 1 base removed from V and 7 bases from J, the gap between germline ends came to 15 bases. Germline V lookup: CDR1 SGHKS, CDR2 YYEKEE (reference sequence). The CDR3 consists of 15 residues.

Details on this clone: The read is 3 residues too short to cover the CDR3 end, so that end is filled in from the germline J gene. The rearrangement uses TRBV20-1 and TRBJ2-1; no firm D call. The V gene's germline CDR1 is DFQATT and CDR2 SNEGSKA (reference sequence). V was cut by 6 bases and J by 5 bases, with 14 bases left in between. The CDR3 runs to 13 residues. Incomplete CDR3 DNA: TGCAGTGCAAGCTCTAGAACTCACAATGAG. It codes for CSASSRTHNE. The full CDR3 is CSASSRTHNEQFF.

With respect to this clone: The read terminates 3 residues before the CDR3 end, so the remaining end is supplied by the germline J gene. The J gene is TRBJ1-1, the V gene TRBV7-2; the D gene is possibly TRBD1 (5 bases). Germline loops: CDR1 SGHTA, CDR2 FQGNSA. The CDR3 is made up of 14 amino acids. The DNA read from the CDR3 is TGTGCCAGCAGCTTCTTTGGAGGGGAGGGTTTG. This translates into CASSFFGGEGL. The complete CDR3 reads CASSFFGGEGLAFF.

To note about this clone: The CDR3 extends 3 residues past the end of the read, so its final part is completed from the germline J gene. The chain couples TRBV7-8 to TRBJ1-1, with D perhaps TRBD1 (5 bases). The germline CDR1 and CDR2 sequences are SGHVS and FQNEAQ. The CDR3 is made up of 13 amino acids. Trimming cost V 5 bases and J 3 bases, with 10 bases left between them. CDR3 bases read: TGTGCCAGCAGCCATGGGGGGGACACTGAA. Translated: CASSHGGDTE. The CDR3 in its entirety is CASSHGGDTEAFF.

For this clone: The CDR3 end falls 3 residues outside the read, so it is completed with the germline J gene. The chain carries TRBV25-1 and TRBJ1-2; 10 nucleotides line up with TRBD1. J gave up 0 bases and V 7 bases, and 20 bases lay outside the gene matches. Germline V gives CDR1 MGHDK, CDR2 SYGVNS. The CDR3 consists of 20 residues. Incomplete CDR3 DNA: TGTGCCAGCATTGAGTGGAAACCGGGACAGGGGACTAAGGCTAACTATGGC. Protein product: CASIEWKPGQGTKANYG. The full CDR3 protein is CASIEWKPGQGTKANYGYTF.

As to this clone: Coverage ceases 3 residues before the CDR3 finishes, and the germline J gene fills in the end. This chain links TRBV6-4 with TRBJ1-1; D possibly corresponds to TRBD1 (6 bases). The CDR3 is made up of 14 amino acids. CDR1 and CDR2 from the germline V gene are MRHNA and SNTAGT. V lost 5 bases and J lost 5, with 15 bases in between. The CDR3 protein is CASSSQGSETEAFF. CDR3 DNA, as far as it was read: TGTGCCAGCAGTAGTCAGGGGTCAGAGACTGAA.